This is a list of T cell receptor beta chains from one sample in a study of blood T cell repertoires in COVID-19. Assay used: immunoSEQ multiplex PCR; TCRdb lists only in-frame clones, some missing. The sample has around 130,000 clones, roughly 90% seen once; the top ten hold about 2%. Sequences were obtained from peripheral blood. The origin of the receptors is a man in his sixties or seventies with active COVID-19. The CDR3 runs from the conserved cysteine through the conserved F or W. The D gene is left open where the match is weak. A row's size may be missing; if present it is once, few, many or a size class.

>TRBD1|TRBV13|NA|TRBJ1-2
CASSQTGGAWHCGYTF
TGTGCCAGCAGCCAGACAGGGGGCGCATGGCACTGTGGCTACACCTTC
>TRBD2|TRBV6-1|NA|TRBJ2-1
CASSDPIAGRDYNEQFF
TGTGCCAGCAGTGACCCTATAGCGGGAAGGGACTACAATGAGCAGTTCTTC
>NA|TRBV25-1|few|TRBJ1-1
CASSGGYLAEAFF
TGTGCCAGCAGTGGAGGCTACCTCGCTGAAGCTTTCTTT
>NA|TRBV5-1|NA|TRBJ1-4
CASRDSENEKLFF
TGCGCCAGCCGGGACTCCGAGAATGAAAAACTGTTTTTT
>NA|TRBV3-1/TRBV3-2|NA|TRBJ1-2
CASSQALGGYTF
TGTGCCAGCAGCCAAGCCCTCGGGGGCTACACCTTC
>TRBD2|TRBV18|NA|TRBJ2-1
CASSTLAGGGYNEQFF
TGTGCCAGCTCAACTCTAGCGGGAGGGGGCTACAATGAGCAGTTCTTC
>TRBD1|TRBV28|NA|TRBJ1-2
CASKEQGAGGYTF
TGTGCCAGCAAAGAACAGGGGGCGGGTGGCTACACCTTC
>TRBD1|TRBV7-9|NA|TRBJ2-7
CASSYRGYEQYF
TGTGCCAGCAGCTACAGGGGGTACGAGCAGTACTTC
>NA|TRBV7-2|NA|TRBJ1-5
CASSLALQGFGNQPQHF
TGTGCCAGCAGCTTGGCCCTACAGGGTTTTGGCAATCAGCCCCAGCATTTT
>TRBD2|TRBV7-9|NA|TRBJ2-3
CASSLGAAGARTDTQYF
TGTGCCAGCAGCTTAGGGGCGGCGGGAGCAAGGACAGATACGCAGTATTTT
>TRBD1|TRBV6-5|NA|TRBJ1-1
CASSYSTLGQGAAFF
TGTGCCAGCAGTTACTCGACCCTAGGACAGGGGGCGGCTTTCTTT
>TRBD2|TRBV13|NA|TRBJ2-7
CASSLRGGTRDYEQYF
TGTGCCAGCAGCTTAAGGGGGGGGACTAGAGATTACGAGCAGTACTTC
>NA|TRBV19|NA|TRBJ1-4
CASRRGSTNEKLFF
TGTGCCTCTAGAAGGGGGTCAACTAATGAAAAACTGTTTTTT
>NA|TRBV7-9|NA|TRBJ2-3
CASSLESGSTDTQYF
TGTGCCAGCAGCCTCGAGAGCGGGAGCACAGATACGCAGTATTTT
>NA|TRBV4-3|NA|TRBJ1-4
CASSQESPHRSKLFF
TGCGCCAGCAGCCAAGAATCCCCGCACAGGTCAAAACTGTTTTTT
>TRBD2|TRBV7-3|once|TRBJ2-5
CASSLYSGSTQETQYF
TGTGCCAGCAGCTTATATAGCGGGAGTACCCAAGAGACCCAGTACTTC
>NA|TRBV2|NA|TRBJ2-7
CASRDDRNSFYEQYF
TGTGCCAGCAGGGATGACAGGAACAGTTTCTACGAGCAGTACTTC
>NA|TRBV15|NA|TRBJ2-7
CATSRDPSSYEQYF
TGTGCCACCAGCAGAGATCCGAGCTCCTACGAGCAGTACTTC
>NA|TRBV5-4|NA|TRBJ2-7
CASSRRDRVSYEQYF
TGTGCCAGCAGCCGGAGGGACAGAGTCTCCTACGAGCAGTACTTC
>NA|TRBV5-1|NA|TRBJ1-1
CASSFGSANTEAFF
TGCGCCAGCAGCTTCGGTTCCGCGAACACTGAAGCTTTCTTT
>TRBD1|TRBV7-9|few|TRBJ1-1
CASSLGQGVNTEAFF
TGTGCCAGCAGCTTAGGACAGGGAGTGAACACTGAAGCTTTCTTT
>NA|TRBV5-4|NA|TRBJ2-1
CASSPEGQYNEQFF
TGTGCCAGCAGCCCGGAGGGGCAGTACAATGAGCAGTTCTTC
>NA|TRBV6-5|NA|TRBJ2-7
CASSYLGGGGQYF
TGTGCCAGCAGTTACCTAGGGGGGGGCGGGCAGTACTTC
>NA|TRBV18|NA|TRBJ2-6
CASSDRPASGANVLTF
TGTGCCAGCTCAGACAGGCCCGCCTCTGGGGCCAACGTCCTGACTTTC
>NA|TRBV5-8|NA|TRBJ2-7
CASSSQGVALYEQYF
TGTGCCAGCAGCTCACAGGGAGTAGCCCTCTACGAGCAGTACTTC
>NA|TRBV29-1|NA|TRBJ1-1
CSVESGGTEAFF
TGCAGCGTTGAGTCGGGAGGCACTGAAGCTTTCTTT
>TRBD2|TRBV28|NA|TRBJ2-7
CASRVSGVSSYEQYF
TGTGCCAGCAGGGTTAGCGGGGTTAGCTCCTACGAGCAGTACTTC
>NA|TRBV18|NA|TRBJ1-2
CASSPSQGNGYTF
TGTGCCAGCTCACCATCCCAGGGGAATGGCTACACCTTC
>NA|TRBV10-3|NA|TRBJ2-2
CAIRGELNTGELFF
TGTGCCATCCGGGGAGAGTTGAACACCGGGGAGCTGTTTTTT
>TRBD2|TRBV9|NA|TRBJ2-2
CASSPPQAGDPGELFF
TGTGCCAGCAGCCCGCCGCAAGCGGGAGATCCCGGGGAGCTGTTTTTT
>TRBD1|TRBV18|NA|TRBJ2-3
CASSPTAPGTGSTDTQYF
TGTGCCAGCTCACCCACCGCGCCTGGGACAGGGAGTACAGATACGCAGTATTTT
>NA|TRBV25-1|NA|TRBJ2-1
CASSESSQRVQFF
TGTGCCAGCAGTGAATCCTCCCAGCGGGTGCAGTTCTTC
>TRBD2|TRBV28|NA|TRBJ2-7
CASSLRPSGRYEQYF
TGTGCCAGCAGTTTACGTCCTAGCGGGAGGTACGAGCAGTACTTC
>TRBD1|TRBV6-6|NA|TRBJ1-3
CASRSDRVVRNTIYF
TGTGCCAGCAGATCGGACAGGGTGGTTAGAAACACCATATATTTT
>NA|TRBV6-5|once|TRBJ2-2
CASSPGYGELFF
TGTGCCAGCAGTCCAGGGTACGGGGAGCTGTTTTTT
>NA|TRBV27|once|TRBJ1-1
CASSPGHPTEAFF
TGTGCCAGCAGCCCGGGACACCCCACTGAAGCTTTCTTT
>TRBD1|TRBV19|NA|TRBJ1-1
CASNDRDETEAFF
TGTGCCAGTAATGACAGGGATGAAACTGAAGCTTTCTTT
>TRBD1|TRBV6-5|NA|TRBJ2-7
CATTTGYEQYF
TGTGCCACGACGACAGGGTACGAGCAGTACTTC
>NA|TRBV24-1|NA|TRBJ1-6
CATSATGYSPLHF
TGTGCCACCAGTGCCACAGGGTATTCACCCCTCCACTTT
>NA|TRBV28|NA|TRBJ2-4
CASSPLGSGLAKNIQYF
TGTGCCAGCAGTCCGCTCGGAAGCGGGCTAGCCAAAAACATTCAGTACTTC
>TRBD2|TRBV5-4|NA|TRBJ2-1
CASSLDVAGEGNEQFF
TGTGCCAGCAGCTTGGACGTAGCGGGAGAGGGCAATGAGCAGTTCTTC
>NA|TRBV6-5|NA|TRBJ2-3
CASSYLPLAVQDTQYF
TGTGCCAGCAGTTACTTGCCCTTGGCTGTGCAAGATACGCAGTATTTT
>TRBD2|TRBV6-1|few|TRBJ2-3
CASSEVGATSGRKDTQYF
TGTGCCAGCAGTGAAGTGGGGGCAACTAGCGGGAGGAAAGATACGCAGTATTTT
>TRBD1|TRBV18|NA|TRBJ2-7
CASSQQGAYEQYF
TGTGCCAGCTCACAACAGGGGGCCTACGAGCAGTACTTC
>TRBD1|TRBV3-1/TRBV3-2|NA|TRBJ2-3
CASSQDWGQGADTQYF
TGTGCCAGCAGCCAAGATTGGGGACAGGGGGCTGATACGCAGTATTTT
>NA|TRBV5-4|once|TRBJ2-5
CASSLGQDSPETQYF
TGTGCCAGCAGCTTGGGACAGGACTCCCCAGAGACCCAGTACTTC
>TRBD1|TRBV2|NA|TRBJ1-2
CASSETGIYGYTF
TGTGCCAGCAGTGAGACAGGGATCTATGGCTACACCTTC
>TRBD1|TRBV5-1|NA|TRBJ1-1
CASSFTGTGGSAEAFF
TGCGCCAGCAGCTTCACTGGGACAGGGGGTTCCGCTGAAGCTTTCTTT
>NA|TRBV7-2|NA|TRBJ1-4
CASSLAGGAEKLFF
TGTGCCAGCAGCTTAGCAGGCGGCGCCGAAAAACTGTTTTTT
>TRBD1|TRBV9|NA|TRBJ1-1
CASSGPGTGPNTEAFF
TGTGCCAGCAGCGGTCCCGGGACAGGCCCGAACACTGAAGCTTTCTTT
>NA|TRBV9|NA|TRBJ2-5
CASSVASSGQETQYF
TGTGCCAGCAGCGTAGCTTCCAGCGGCCAAGAGACCCAGTACTTC
>TRBD1|TRBV5-1|NA|TRBJ1-2
CASSLGQGNYGYTF
TGCGCCAGCAGCCTGGGACAGGGGAACTATGGCTACACCTTC
>NA|TRBV4-1|NA|TRBJ2-2
CASSPRQGRNTGELFF
TGCGCCAGCAGCCCTAGGCAGGGTAGGAACACCGGGGAGCTGTTTTTT
>NA|TRBV6-5|NA|TRBJ2-7
CASSSSTREQYF
TGTGCCAGCAGTTCGTCTACGAGGGAGCAGTACTTC